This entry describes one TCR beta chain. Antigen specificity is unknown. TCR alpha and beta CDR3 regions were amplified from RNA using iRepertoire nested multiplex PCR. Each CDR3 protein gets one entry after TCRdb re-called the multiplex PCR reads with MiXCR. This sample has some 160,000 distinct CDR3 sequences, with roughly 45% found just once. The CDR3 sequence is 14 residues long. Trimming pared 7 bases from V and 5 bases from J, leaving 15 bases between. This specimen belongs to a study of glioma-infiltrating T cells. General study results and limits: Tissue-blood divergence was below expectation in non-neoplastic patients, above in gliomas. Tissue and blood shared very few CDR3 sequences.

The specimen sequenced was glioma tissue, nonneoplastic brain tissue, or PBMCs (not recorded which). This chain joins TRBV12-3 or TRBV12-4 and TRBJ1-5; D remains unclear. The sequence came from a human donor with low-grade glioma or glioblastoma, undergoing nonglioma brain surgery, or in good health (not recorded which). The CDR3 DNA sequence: TGTGCCAGCACCCTAGGGAGTTCCGATCAGCCCCAGCATTTT. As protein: CASTLGSSDQPQHF.